Given below is one T cell receptor beta chain in context. The CDR3 spans 16 residues. Germline assignment: CDR1 SGHRS and CDR2 YFSETQ. The germline V and J ends were trimmed by 2 bases and 0 bases, with 11 bases remaining between them. This sample was included in a study of cytomegalovirus exposure and HLA in healthy donors. Primers: 60 Vbeta forward and 13 Jbeta reverse. Clones were read by immunoSEQ multiplex PCR, and TCRdb kept only the in-frame ones, dropping some. The table shows 95,000 to 150,000 clones, with approximately 66% occurring only once. The sequence was obtained from a woman aged 40 to 49 in good health and CMV-seropositive. Source material: PBMCs. This chain connects TRBV5-1 to TRBJ1-4, with D uncertain. For the CDR3, the DNA is TGCGCCAGCAGCTTAACCCACAGTTCAACTAATGAAAAACTGTTTTTT. It codes for CASSLTHSSTNEKLFF.